The subject of this entry is one T cell receptor beta chain. The target antigen is unknown. One end of the junction fails to match germline, which may point to a read error. This entry belongs to a study of cytomegalovirus exposure and HLA in healthy donors. General study results and limits: Follow-up analysis later connected one missense variant in DCLRE1C with trimming of TCR beta V- and J-genes. DRB1 showed the most TCR associations and HLA-C the fewest in a later analysis, as rates varied by HLA locus.

The primer mix had 60 Vbeta and 13 Jbeta primers. The protocol was immunoSEQ multiplex PCR, while the TCRdb copy is restricted to in-frame clones and leaves out a portion. This sample yields 140,000 to 150,000 clones, of which roughly three quarters are seen a single time; 6.5% to 8.5% belongs to the top ten. The CDR3 runs to 18 residues. Germline V gene lookup returns CDR1 KGHSH and CDR2 LQKENI. The receptor was isolated from a woman in her thirties or forties in good health and CMV-seropositive. The V gene is TRBV18, the J gene TRBJ1-4; maybe TRBD1 (6 bases). The sequencing input was PBMCs. The CDR3 bases are TGTGCCAGCCCACCAGGGGCCCCATCCCTACAAATAAATGAAAAACTGTTTTTT. Translating it yields CASPPGAPSLQINEKLFF.